The rows below give T cell receptor beta chains drawn from one sample of a study of blood T cells in healthy people across ages. MiXCR, applied by TCRdb to the 5' RACE reads, yields one record per CDR3 protein. Here the sample spans over 550,000 distinct CDR3 sequences, approximately 30% being singletons. The source material was blood. These receptors were taken from a woman aged 80 or older in good health. Each CDR3 is given with its conserved first and last residue. Fields, in order: clone size, V gene, D gene, J gene, CDR3 protein, CDR3 DNA. A D gene is named only where the DNA matches it firmly. A clone size is listed for some rows: how often the clone was seen (once, few, many), or a class if it is expanded.

abundance: many
v_gene: TRBV19
d_gene: -
j_gene: TRBJ1-1
CDR3aa: CASSITGAGARAEAFF
CDR3nt: TGTGCCAGTAGTATAACGGGAGCAGGGGCGCGGGCTGAAGCTTTCTTT

abundance: once
v_gene: TRBV12-3/TRBV12-4
d_gene: -
j_gene: TRBJ1-5
CDR3aa: CASSRGRAQPQHF
CDR3nt: TGTGCCAGCAGCCGAGGACGGGCTCAGCCCCAGCATTTT

abundance: many
v_gene: TRBV6-6
d_gene: TRBD1
j_gene: TRBJ2-4
CDR3aa: CASRAGQGVSKNIQYF
CDR3nt: TGTGCCAGCAGAGCCGGACAGGGAGTGAGCAAAAACATTCAGTACTTC

abundance: few
v_gene: TRBV15
d_gene: -
j_gene: TRBJ1-1
CDR3aa: CATSRGRGMNTEAFF
CDR3nt: TGTGCCACCAGCAGAGGTCGGGGGATGAACACTGAAGCTTTCTTT

abundance: many
v_gene: TRBV20-1
d_gene: -
j_gene: TRBJ1-5
CDR3aa: CSTSRAKINQPQHF
CDR3nt: TGCAGTACTTCCCGGGCGAAGATCAATCAGCCCCAGCATTTT

abundance: -
v_gene: TRBV20-1
d_gene: -
j_gene: TRBJ2-7
CDR3aa: CSASSPEQYF
CDR3nt: TGCAGTGCTAGTAGCCCCGAGCAGTACTTC

abundance: -
v_gene: TRBV20-1
d_gene: TRBD2
j_gene: TRBJ2-7
CDR3aa: CSARERTSDGYEQYF
CDR3nt: TGCAGTGCTAGAGAAAGGACTAGCGACGGGTACGAGCAGTACTTC

abundance: many
v_gene: TRBV25-1
d_gene: -
j_gene: TRBJ2-5
CDR3aa: CASSPQAGETQYF
CDR3nt: TGTGCCAGCAGTCCTCAGGCGGGGGAGACCCAGTACTTC

abundance: many
v_gene: TRBV11-2
d_gene: -
j_gene: TRBJ1-2
CDR3aa: CASTSRSGGYGYTF
CDR3nt: TGTGCCAGCACCTCTAGGAGTGGGGGCTATGGCTACACCTTC

abundance: few
v_gene: TRBV6-2/TRBV6-3
d_gene: -
j_gene: TRBJ2-7
CDR3aa: CASSSLDTYNEQYF
CDR3nt: TGTGCCAGCAGTTCGTTGGACACCTACAATGAGCAGTACTTC

abundance: -
v_gene: TRBV2
d_gene: -
j_gene: TRBJ2-1
CDR3aa: CASSEATGQETQFF
CDR3nt: TGTGCCAGCAGTGAAGCGACGGGGCAAGAGACCCAGTTCTTC

abundance: many
v_gene: TRBV30
d_gene: -
j_gene: TRBJ2-1
CDR3aa: CASRAGASSYNEQFF
CDR3nt: TGTGCCTCTAGGGCGGGGGCTAGCTCCTACAATGAGCAGTTCTTC

abundance: many
v_gene: TRBV10-3
d_gene: -
j_gene: TRBJ2-1
CDR3aa: CAISREGVEQFF
CDR3nt: TGTGCCATCAGTCGGGAAGGGGTTGAGCAGTTCTTC